The entry below describes one T cell receptor (beta chain). Its antigen is not identified. This sample is drawn from a study of cytotoxic CD8 clonotypes in ibrutinib-treated CLL. About the research overall: The study included about 11 relapsed/refractory and roughly 15 treatment-naive patients; 17 had IGHV unmutated disease. Study findings and constraints: Private clonotypes, not public ones, expanded at ibrutinib response. Against age-matched healthy donors, baseline clonality ran higher and tracked circulating CD8+ T-cell counts.

The CDR3 consists of 14 residues. V dropped 4 bases and J dropped 2 bases, with 11 bases sitting between them. The germline V gene encodes CDR1 MNHNS and CDR2 SASEGT. Investigators sought sequencing depths of between 1 in 200,000 and 1 in 1 million T cells. Profiling relied on immunoSEQ multiplex PCR, and the TCRdb table lists in-frame clones only, not all of them. The table lists about 97,000 clones, around 77% of them singletons. The sequence was collected from a human donor with chronic lymphocytic leukemia. The chain joins TRBV6-1 to TRBJ1-2; unclear D gene. The sequencing here drew on PBMCs, taken after 24 months of ibrutinib treatment. CDR3 sequence: CASSGPTSNYGYTF. The CDR3 DNA reads as TGTGCCAGCAGTGGACCGACTTCCAACTATGGCTACACCTTC.